One sample yielded the 27 T cell receptor beta chains listed below, sequenced in a study of T cell responses to AZD1222 COVID-19 vaccine. Clones were read by immunoSEQ multiplex PCR, and TCRdb kept only the in-frame ones, dropping some. The table lists 97,000 or so clones, 86% of them singletons, with more than 4.5% in the top ten. The material sequenced was peripheral blood, taken on day 0 of AZD1222 vaccination. These receptors all stem from an adult in good health.

The CDR3: CASSMGVREEETQYF. Here the CDR3 DNA reads TGTGCCAGTAGTATGGGGGTTCGGGAAGAGGAGACCCAGTACTTC. The rearrangement links TRBV19 to TRBJ2-5; TRBD1 or TRBD2 may be the D gene (5 bases each). CDR3 length equals 15 residues. Germline V gene sequence: CDR1 LNHDA, CDR2 SQIVND (reference sequence). Trimming stripped 3 bases from V and 5 bases from J, with 16 bases between.

V usage is TRBV5-6 and J usage is TRBJ1-1; D gene ambiguous. The CDR3 extends over 14 amino acids. CDR1 SGHDT and CDR2 YYEEEE come from the germline V gene. V lost 0 bases to trimming and J lost 4 bases, with 10 bases between them. CDR3 amino acids: CASSLGPVVTEAFF. In DNA form, the CDR3 reads TGTGCCAGCAGCTTGGGCCCGGTGGTCACTGAAGCTTTCTTT. The full variable domain, its missing parts supplied by reference TRBV5-6 and TRBJ1-1, is DAGVTQSPTHLIKTRGQQVTLRCSPKSGHDTVSWYQQALGQGPQFIFQYYEEEERQRGNFPDRFSGHQFPNYSSELNVNALLLGDSALYLCASSLGPVVTEAFFGQGTRLTVV.

The chain recombines TRBV27 with TRBJ1-6, with a tentative D call TRBD1 (5 bases). Germline V gene sequence: CDR1 MNHEY, CDR2 SMNVEV (reference sequence). Deletions cut 0 bases from V and 2 bases from J, with 14 bases between. The CDR3 runs to 18 residues. DNA of the CDR3: TGTGCCAGCAGTTTATCGGGCAACAGGCGAACCTATAATTCACCCCTCCACTTT. Protein product: CASSLSGNRRTYNSPLHF.

The rearrangement links TRBV5-8 to TRBJ2-3, with no clear D. The V gene's germline CDR1 is SGHTS and CDR2 YDEGEE. The CDR3 loop spans 13 amino acids. Trimming pared 4 bases from V and 4 bases from J, leaving 10 bases between. Here the CDR3 reads CASSPVMADTQYF. DNA for the CDR3: TGTGCCAGCAGCCCTGTAATGGCAGATACGCAGTATTTT.

This chain joins TRBV11-2 and TRBJ1-1; D is undetermined. The CDR3 has 14 amino acids. V was pared by 5 bases and J by 5 bases, with 15 bases between. Germline lookup yields CDR1 SGHAT and CDR2 FQNNGV. The CDR3 coding sequence is TGTGCCAGCAGCACAAACTGGGCTTGGACTGAAGCTTTCTTT. Translating it yields CASSTNWAWTEAFF.

The chain has TRBV11-2 and TRBJ1-4; possibly TRBD1 for D (6 bases). CDR3 length: 15 amino acids. Germline-derived CDR1 and CDR2 are SGHAT and FQNNGV. The ends were cut back, 0 bases at V and 8 bases at J, with 13 bases in the middle. The CDR3 here is CASSLDGGAGEKLFF. DNA for the CDR3: TGTGCCAGCAGCTTAGATGGGGGCGCAGGGGAAAAACTGTTTTTT.

V gene TRBV5-1 combines with J gene TRBJ1-2, with 7 nucleotides matching TRBD1. The V and J ends lost 0 bases and 7 bases, in that order; junction bases with no gene match: 12. CDR3 length: 16 amino acids. The germline V gene has CDR1 SGHRS and CDR2 YFSETQ. The CDR3 DNA reads as TGCGCCAGCAGCTTGGCGACGGACCAGGGGGGAACTGGCTACACCTTC. Translating it yields CASSLATDQGGTGYTF.

The chain couples TRBV6-5 to TRBJ2-3; D remains unclear. The V gene lost 1 base and the J gene lost 0 bases, with 8 bases spanning the gap. The germline V gene has CDR1 MNHEY and CDR2 SVGAGI. There are 15 residues in the CDR3. CDR3 protein: CASSYFGASTDTQYF. The CDR3 bases are TGTGCCAGCAGTTACTTTGGTGCTAGCACAGATACGCAGTATTTT.

The rearrangement uses TRBV21-1 and TRBJ2-1; TRBD1 is the table's D call and was not checked against the DNA. TRBV21-1 corresponds to a pseudogene. This CDR3 contains 18 residues. CDR3 protein: CASSKGGTGRSSYNEQFF. The CDR3 DNA is TGTGCCAGCAGCAAAGGTGGGACAGGGAGGAGCTCCTACAATGAGCAGTTCTTC.

This chain links TRBV15 with TRBJ1-2; 10 nucleotides match TRBD1. V trimming: 5 bases; J trimming: 6 bases; junction bases outside the gene matches: 6. The CDR3 contains 14 residues. CDR1 is LNHNV, CDR2 YYDKDF, per germline (reference sequence). The CDR3 bases are TGTGCCACCAGCCGAGGGACAGGGGAGGATGGCTACACCTTC. As protein: CATSRGTGEDGYTF.

V usage is TRBV9 and J usage is TRBJ1-3, with 7 bases fitting TRBD1. There are 15 residues in the CDR3. Germline trimming cut 3 bases from V and 0 bases from J; bases unmatched to any gene: 3. Germline V lookup: CDR1 SGDLS, CDR2 YYNGEE. The CDR3 sequence is CASSGRQGSGNTIYF. The CDR3 nucleotides read TGTGCCAGCAGCGGCCGACAGGGCTCTGGAAACACCATATATTTT.

CDR3 DNA sequence: TGTGCCAGTAGTATCCGGGGCAACTCGGACACTGAAGCTTTCTTT. The encoded protein is CASSIRGNSDTEAFF. The chain uses TRBV19 and TRBJ1-1; tentatively, D is TRBD1 (5 bases). The CDR3 has 15 amino acids. With 3 bases removed from V and 3 bases from J, the gap between germline ends came to 14 bases. Germline V gene data show CDR1 as LNHDA and CDR2 as SQIVND (reference sequence). Complete variable domain (other parts from reference TRBV19 and TRBJ1-1): DGGITQSPKYLFRKEGQNVTLSCEQNLNHDAMYWYRQDPGQGLRLIYYSQIVNDFQKGDIAEGYSVSREKKESFPLTVTSAQKNPTAFYLCASSIRGNSDTEAFFGQGTRLTVV.

The CDR3 protein is CASSFGQLAKNIQYF. DNA of the CDR3: TGTGCCAGCAGCTTTGGGCAGCTAGCCAAAAACATTCAGTACTTC. The rearrangement uses TRBV5-6 and TRBJ2-4; D is undetermined. The V end lost 2 bases, the J end lost 0 bases, and 9 bases lay between the germline ends. CDR1 is SGHDT and CDR2 is YYEEEE in the germline V gene. CDR3 length equals 15 residues.

This CDR3 is CASSSGLAIAYNEQFF. The CDR3 nucleotides are TGTGCCAGCAGCTCAGGACTAGCGATAGCCTACAATGAGCAGTTCTTC. V and J are TRBV7-2 and TRBJ2-1, with 9 bases lining up with TRBD2. The trim removed 4 bases at V and 2 bases at J, leaving 6 bases unmatched. This CDR3 has 16 residues. In germline, CDR1 is SGHTA, CDR2 FQGNSA.

The chain recombines TRBV9 with TRBJ1-2, with no clear D. V was clipped by 1 base and J by 8 bases, with 15 bases between them. The germline CDR1 and CDR2 sequences are SGDLS and YYNGEE. The CDR3 consists of 14 residues. DNA for the CDR3: TGTGCCAGCAGCGTACAGCCCCGGAGTGGAGGCTACACCTTC. Its protein product is CASSVQPRSGGYTF.

This chain uses TRBV5-5 with TRBJ2-2; possible D gene TRBD1, 5 bases. This CDR3 contains 14 residues. CDR1 SGHKS and CDR2 YYEKEE come from the germline V gene (reference sequence). V gave up 0 bases and J gave up 6 bases, with 9 bases separating them. CDR3: CASSLEGAAGELFF. The CDR3 nucleotides read TGTGCCAGCAGCTTGGAAGGGGCCGCCGGGGAGCTGTTTTTT.

The CDR3: CASSYAPPSGYYNEQFF. In DNA form, the CDR3 reads TGTGCCAGCAGTTACGCCCCACCTAGCGGTTACTACAATGAGCAGTTCTTC. The chain has TRBV6-2 or TRBV6-3 and TRBJ2-1, with 7 bases that match TRBD2. Germline V lookup: CDR1 MNHEY, CDR2 SVGEGT. The trim removed 2 bases at V and 3 bases at J, leaving 10 bases unmatched. The CDR3 length is 17 residues.

The genes are TRBV6-2 or TRBV6-3 and TRBJ2-4, with D perhaps TRBD1 (5 bases). The CDR3 spans 16 residues. CDR1 and CDR2 (germline): MNHEY, SVGEGT. Trimming stripped 2 bases from V and 0 bases from J, with 11 bases between. The CDR3 loop reads CASSYNDRLAKNIQYF. CDR3 sequence (DNA): TGTGCCAGCAGTTACAACGACAGATTAGCCAAAAACATTCAGTACTTC.

The chain combines TRBV7-8 with TRBJ1-1; D remains unclear. Trimming shortened V by 1 base and J by 5 bases, and 17 bases separated the two germline ends. Germline CDR1 SGHVS, CDR2 FQNEAQ. There are 16 residues in the CDR3. CDR3 region: CASSLVSRESGTEAFF. DNA of the CDR3: TGTGCCAGCAGCTTAGTCAGTAGGGAGAGTGGTACTGAAGCTTTCTTT.

The table lists this clone with a count of one. The rearrangement joins TRBV28 to TRBJ2-2; 8 bases are shared with TRBD2. This CDR3 has 13 residues. Germline V gene data show CDR1 as MDHEN and CDR2 as SYDVKM. J gave up 7 bases and V 8 bases, and 6 bases lay outside the gene matches. The CDR3 DNA sequence: TGTGCCAGCGGGACTAGGCGTAGCGGGGAGCTGTTTTTT. Its protein product is CASGTRRSGELFF.

The V call is TRBV10-3, the J call TRBJ1-1; tentatively, D is TRBD1 (6 bases). Trimming left V 10 bases short and J 3 bases short, with 18 bases between. Germline V gene sequence: CDR1 ENHRY, CDR2 SYGVKD. The CDR3 has 14 amino acids. The CDR3 DNA is TGTGCCACCTCGGGGGGCGCAAAGTACACTGAAGCTTTCTTT. Its translation: CATSGGAKYTEAFF.

V gene TRBV9 combines with J gene TRBJ2-5; TRBD2 aligns across 12 bases. The CDR3 sequence is 17 residues long. The J segment lost 1 base and the V segment lost 3 bases, leaving 7 bases of the junction unmatched. The V gene's germline CDR1 is SGDLS and CDR2 YYNGEE. This chain's CDR3 is CASSEGTSGLIQETQYF. CDR3 nucleotides: TGTGCCAGCAGCGAGGGGACTAGCGGGCTTATCCAAGAGACCCAGTACTTC.

V and J are TRBV25-1 and TRBJ1-5, with no clear D. Trimming shortened V by 8 bases and J by 2 bases, and 7 bases separated the two germline ends. The V gene's germline CDR1 is MGHDK and CDR2 SYGVNS. This CDR3 is built from 12 residues. The CDR3 DNA follows: TGTGCCAGCCAGTATGGCAATCAGCCCCAGCATTTT. Translating it yields CASQYGNQPQHF.

The chain uses TRBV2 and TRBJ2-3, with 7 bases identical to TRBD1. Trimming at V came to 5 bases and at J to 6 bases, leaving 8 bases not matched to a gene. The CDR3 covers 14 residues. Germline CDR1 is SNHLY and CDR2 is FYNNEI. CDR3 DNA: TGTGCCAGCAGTACACAGGGGCCCGGGGATACGCAGTATTTT. This encodes CASSTQGPGDTQYF.

This rearrangement joins TRBV5-1 to TRBJ2-3; D is unclear. CDR1 is SGHRS, CDR2 YFSETQ, per germline. The CDR3 is 13 amino acids. The V end was cut by 0 bases, the J end by 2 bases, with 4 bases between. CDR3 amino acids: CASSLGHTDTQYF. CDR3 nucleotide sequence: TGCGCCAGCAGCTTGGGCCACACAGATACGCAGTATTTT.

The chain couples TRBV6-2 or TRBV6-3 to TRBJ1-2, with a weak D call TRBD1 (5 bases). The CDR3 length is 12 residues. Trimming took off 6 bases at V and 0 bases at J, with 5 bases between the two ends. Germline-derived CDR1 and CDR2 are MNHEY and SVGEGT. Here the CDR3 reads CASSRANYGYTF. For the CDR3, the DNA is TGTGCCAGCAGCAGGGCTAACTATGGCTACACCTTC.

In its sample, this clone was seen once. This chain connects TRBV29-1 to TRBJ2-1; maybe TRBD2 (5 bases). Trimming took off 4 bases at V and 4 bases at J, with 11 bases between the two ends. CDR3 size: 13 residues. The V gene's germline CDR1 is SQVTM and CDR2 ANQGSEA. CDR3: CSVGRSAYNEQFF. The CDR3 region has the DNA TGCAGCGTTGGGAGGTCGGCTTACAATGAGCAGTTCTTC.